Each of the 17 T cell receptor beta chains below was sequenced from the same sample in a study of technical replicates of blood from a few donors. Using immunoSEQ multiplex PCR, the repertoire was profiled, and TCRdb retains in-frame clones only, with some absent. This sample has some 85,000 clones, with around 96% found just once. The sample comprised T cells isolated from PBMCs. These receptor sequences come from a human donor in good health.

The CDR3 DNA sequence: TGTGCCAGCAGTGAAGAGCGGACGTCCGAGCAGTACTTC. It codes for CASSEERTSEQYF. The chain employs TRBV2 and TRBJ2-7; TRBD2 might be the D (5 bases). CDR1 and CDR2 (germline): SNHLY, FYNNEI. The CDR3 totals 13 residues. Trimming left V 1 base short and J 6 bases short, with 10 bases between.

This clone was found once. The junction differs from germline at one of its ends, possibly a read error. The chain links TRBV19 to TRBJ2-1; TRBD2 matches at 14 bases. The germline CDR1 and CDR2 sequences are LNHDA and SQIVND (reference sequence). This CDR3 is built from 17 residues. The chain's CDR3 is CASSPWTSGRSSNEQFF. Written as DNA, the CDR3 is TGTGCCAGTAGTCCCTGGACTAGCGGGAGGTCCTCCAATGAGCAGTTCTTC.

The V and J genes are TRBV7-2 and TRBJ2-1, with 7 bases that match TRBD2. Germline CDR1 is SGHTA and CDR2 is FQGNSA. This CDR3 has 15 residues. V lost 6 bases to trimming and J lost 4 bases; unmatched junction nucleotides: 9. The CDR3 here is CASSLLVGGYNEQFF. In nucleotides, the CDR3 is TGTGCCAGCAGTCTACTGGTGGGAGGGTACAATGAGCAGTTCTTC.

This chain links TRBV2 with TRBJ1-2; D gene unclear. The CDR3 runs 15 residues. Germline V gene lookup returns CDR1 SNHLY and CDR2 FYNNEI. The V end lost 7 bases, the J end lost 4 bases, and 19 bases lay between the germline ends. The CDR3 bases are TGTGCCAGCATACTAGTCCTAGAGTATATCTATGGCTACACCTTC. Its translation: CASILVLEYIYGYTF.

The chain carries TRBV5-8 and TRBJ2-7; a weak D match, TRBD2 (5 bases). V was pared by 1 base and J by 0 bases, with 11 bases between. The CDR3 is made up of 15 amino acids. Germline V gene sequence: CDR1 SGHTS, CDR2 YDEGEE. In nucleotides, the CDR3 is TGTGCCAGCAGCTTGCTGGGAGTGAGCTCCTACGAGCAGTACTTC. It translates to CASSLLGVSSYEQYF.

This chain connects TRBV9 to TRBJ1-5; D gene unclear. The CDR3 spans 14 residues. Trimming removed 0 bases at V and 3 bases at J, with 7 bases between. Germline-derived CDR1 and CDR2 are SGDLS and YYNGEE. CDR3 coding DNA: TGTGCCAGCAGCGTAGACAGCCTCAATCAGCCCCAGCATTTT. As protein: CASSVDSLNQPQHF.

The CDR3 coding sequence is TGTGCCAGCAGTTTAGGGGACAGGGTAGAAGAATCAGATACGCAGTATTTT. Encoded protein: CASSLGDRVEESDTQYF. This chain connects TRBV28 to TRBJ2-3, with 9 positions matching TRBD1. The CDR3 extends over 17 amino acids. Per the germline V gene, CDR1 is MDHEN and CDR2 is SYDVKM. After removal of 2 bases from V and 4 bases from J, the junction contained 10 bases not matched to a gene.

V and J are TRBV7-9 and TRBJ1-2; D may be TRBD1 (6 bases). The CDR3 is made up of 15 amino acids. The ends were cut back, 5 bases at V and 6 bases at J, with 19 bases in the middle. The V gene's germline CDR1 is SEHNR and CDR2 FQNEAQ (reference sequence). For the CDR3, the DNA is TGTGCCAGCAGCCTAATTGTCTTGGGGGCGGATGGCTACACCTTC. Protein sequence: CASSLIVLGADGYTF.

The rearrangement uses TRBV5-1 and TRBJ2-5, with 8 bases that match TRBD1. The CDR3 runs to 14 residues. Germline assignment: CDR1 SGHRS and CDR2 YFSETQ. V shed 4 bases, J shed 5 bases, and the junction held 7 bases outside the gene matches. CDR3 sequence (DNA): TGCGCCAGCAGCCGATCAGGGGGCCGGGAGACCCAGTACTTC. It is translated as CASSRSGGRETQYF.

The CDR3 region is CSVHSGKVGTGELFF. The CDR3 DNA follows: TGCAGCGTTCATAGCGGGAAAGTTGGTACCGGGGAGCTGTTTTTT. This chain uses TRBV29-1 with TRBJ2-2, with TRBD2 matching 8 bases. CDR3 size: 15 residues. J was trimmed by 5 bases and V by 5 bases; bases with no gene match: 10. Germline assignment: CDR1 SQVTM and CDR2 ANQGSEA.

CDR3 sequence reads: CASSQEGPAGSFSDTQYF. CDR3 nucleotides: TGTGCCAGCAGCCAAGAAGGGCCAGCGGGATCTTTCAGCGATACGCAGTATTTT. The gene calls are TRBV14 and TRBJ2-3; 7 nucleotides line up with TRBD2. The CDR3 has 18 amino acids. The V segment lost 0 bases and the J segment 6 bases; nucleotides outside the gene matches: 15. Germline V gene lookup returns CDR1 SGHDN and CDR2 FVKESK.

The chain joins TRBV5-4 to TRBJ2-1, with D perhaps matching TRBD1 (5 bases). The CDR3 loop spans 14 amino acids. The V gene's germline CDR1 is SGHNT and CDR2 YYREEE (reference sequence). V lost 0 bases and J lost 6, with 10 bases in between. The CDR3 DNA follows: TGTGCCAGCAGCTTGGATTTGGGGCCCAATGAGCAGTTCTTC. Protein sequence: CASSLDLGPNEQFF.

J is TRBJ1-3 and V is TRBV30; 9 bases are a match to TRBD1. V shed 0 bases and J 3 bases; nucleotides not matched to a gene: 6. This CDR3 spans 16 amino acids. Germline-derived CDR1 and CDR2 are GTSNPN and SVGIG (reference sequence). The CDR3 DNA follows: TGTGCCTGGAGTGTACGGACAGGGGAAAGTGGAAACACCATATATTTT. It encodes CAWSVRTGESGNTIYF.

J is TRBJ2-3 and V is TRBV4-2; TRBD2 matches at 7 bases. This CDR3 contains 14 residues. Germline CDR1 is LGHNA and CDR2 is YNFKEQ. The V segment lost 5 bases and the J segment 3 bases; nucleotides outside the gene matches: 5. DNA of the CDR3: TGTGCCAGCAGCTCGGGAGGTGAAACAGATACGCAGTATTTT. It codes for CASSSGGETDTQYF.

V is TRBV6-1 and J is TRBJ1-5; 9 bases fit TRBD1. CDR1 and CDR2 (germline): MNHNS, SASEGT. Trimming took 6 bases from V and 5 from J; bases not matched to a gene: 5. The CDR3 loop spans 14 amino acids. CDR3 nucleotide sequence: TGTGCCAGCAGAGAGAGGGACAGGGATCAGCCCCAGCATTTT. It yields the protein CASRERDRDQPQHF.

The chain carries TRBV10-1 and TRBJ1-1; no clear D. Trimming pared 2 bases from V and 4 bases from J, leaving 8 bases between. CDR1 and CDR2 from the germline V gene are WNHNN and SYGVQD (reference sequence). This CDR3 contains 13 residues. The CDR3 coding sequence is TGCGCCAGCAGTGAGGTGGGCAGCACTGAAGCTTTCTTT. Amino acids: CASSEVGSTEAFF.

The chain joins TRBV5-1 to TRBJ2-5; a weak D match, TRBD1 (5 bases). The CDR3 spans 15 residues. Trimming pared 5 bases from V and 5 bases from J, leaving 19 bases between. The germline V gene encodes CDR1 SGHRS and CDR2 YFSETQ. The CDR3 loop reads CASSLLSGNWETQYF. In DNA, the CDR3 is TGCGCCAGCAGTCTTTTGTCAGGGAACTGGGAGACCCAGTACTTC.